This T cell receptor (beta chain) stems from a study of cytomegalovirus exposure and HLA in healthy donors. Notes on the study in general: Within the 95 to 150 validation repertoires, first-cohort TCR clusters tended to co-occur, according to a later analysis.

In regard to this clone: As yet, its antigen is unknown.

The CDR3 is made up of 16 amino acids. The V end lost 6 bases, the J end lost 0 bases, and 16 bases lay between the germline ends. Germline V gene data show CDR1 as SGHTA and CDR2 as FQGNSA. Produced via immunoSEQ multiplex PCR; TCRdb's table is partial and in-frame only. This sample carries around 190,000 clones, around 85% of them seen once, and the ten largest clones take approximately 16%. Sequences were obtained from PBMCs. The clonotype originates from a man aged 18 to 29 in good health and CMV-seropositive. The chain is built from TRBV7-2 and TRBJ2-3, with D perhaps TRBD2 (5 bases). CDR3 sequence: CASSSGSGRSTDTQYF. The DNA of the CDR3 is TGTGCCAGCAGTTCCGGGTCGGGGAGAAGCACAGATACGCAGTATTTT.